This T cell receptor beta chain was captured by sequencing in a study of cytomegalovirus exposure and HLA in healthy donors. General study findings and limits: High sensitivity and specificity were reportedly achieved when the classifier diagnosed cytomegalovirus status. Across all donors, roughly uniform sequencing depth was an assumption of the presence/absence analyses. Serostatus for CMV was the only available immune exposure information. Prior analysis indicated that the majority of TCR beta V segments exhibited productivity approximately 87% or approximately 30% of the time.

Germline lookup yields CDR1 SGHTA and CDR2 FQGNSA. The V and J ends lost 5 bases and 4 bases, in that order; junction bases with no gene match: 7. The CDR3 runs to 15 residues. Concerning this clone: As yet, its antigen is unknown.

Both 60 Vbeta primers and 13 Jbeta primers went into the PCR. Only in-frame clones appear in the TCRdb table, and some are missing; sequencing was by immunoSEQ multiplex PCR. Of 50,000 or so clones in the sample, more than 70% were seen once. Sequencing was performed on PBMCs. The V and J genes are TRBV7-2 and TRBJ2-7, with 11 bases identical to TRBD1. The source is a woman under 30 in good health and CMV-seronegative. The DNA of the CDR3 is TGTGCCAGCAGCCCCTCCGGGACAGGGGGTTACGAGCAGTACTTC. Amino acids: CASSPSGTGGYEQYF.